The 22 T cell receptor beta chains reported below all come from one sample, sequenced in a study of blood T cell repertoires in COVID-19. Profiled with immunoSEQ multiplex PCR; TCRdb holds only in-frame clones, not every one. The profile covers some 200,000 clones, with roughly 82% appearing a single time and about 10% taken by the ten largest. The specimen sequenced was PBMCs or T cells enriched from blood (not recorded which). The receptors stem from a man in his forties who had recovered from COVID-19.

V gene TRBV7-2 combines with J gene TRBJ2-7; possible D gene TRBD1, 7 bases. This CDR3 region has 13 residues. Trimming stripped 3 bases from V and 6 bases from J, with 12 bases between. From germline, CDR1 is SGHTA and CDR2 FQGNSA. CDR3 bases: TGTGCCAGCAGCTTTGACAGGGAGGTCGAGCAGTACTTC. This gives the protein CASSFDREVEQYF.

CDR3 DNA: TGTGCCAGCAGCTTAAAAGGGGGGGAGCGGGAGAAGGAGCAGTACTTC. It specifies CASSLKGGEREKEQYF. V usage is TRBV7-3 and J usage is TRBJ2-7; 8 bases agree with TRBD2. The CDR3 contains 16 residues. The germline V gene has CDR1 SGHTA and CDR2 FQGTGA. V lost 1 base, J lost 7 bases, and 12 bases stayed unmatched. Supplemented by reference TRBV7-3 and TRBJ2-7, the full variable domain reads GAGVSQTPSNKVTEKGKYVELRCDPISGHTALYWYRQSLGQGPEFLIYFQGTGAADDSGLPNDRFFAVRPEGSVSTLKIQRTERGDSAVYLCASSLKGGEREKEQYFGPGTRLTVT.

This clone was detected once. The J gene is TRBJ2-3, the V gene TRBV2, with 11 bases identical to TRBD2. This CDR3 contains 16 residues. Germline CDR1 SNHLY, CDR2 FYNNEI. After removal of 7 bases from V and 6 bases from J, the junction contained 12 bases not matched to a gene. The CDR3 is CASILPGASGRDTQYF. The CDR3 DNA is TGTGCCAGCATTCTGCCCGGGGCTAGCGGGAGGGATACGCAGTATTTT.

The chain is built from TRBV5-6 and TRBJ2-2; 9 bases are a match to TRBD1. The germline gives CDR1 SGHDT, CDR2 YYEEEE. The trim removed 1 base at V and 5 bases at J, leaving 6 bases unmatched. The CDR3 contains 16 residues. CDR3 loop: CASSLKGTGLTGELFF. CDR3 DNA: TGTGCCAGCAGCTTGAAGGGGACAGGGTTAACCGGGGAGCTGTTTTTT.

V and J are TRBV7-2 and TRBJ2-1; TRBD2 agrees at 8 bases. The CDR3 covers 17 residues. Germline V gives CDR1 SGHTA, CDR2 FQGNSA. V gave up 1 base and J gave up 6 bases; unmatched junction bases: 11. The DNA of the CDR3 is TGTGCCAGCAGCTTAGTAGGTTTTAGCACTAGCGGCAATGAGCAGTTCTTC. This translates into CASSLVGFSTSGNEQFF.

This chain links TRBV9 with TRBJ2-5; a weak D match, TRBD2 (5 bases). This CDR3 comprises 13 residues. Between the trimmed V and J ends, which lost 4 bases and 4 bases, there was a span of 11 bases. Germline-derived CDR1 and CDR2 are SGDLS and YYNGEE. The CDR3 bases are TGTGCCAGCAGCCAGCCGGGATTAGAGACCCAGTACTTC. Protein sequence: CASSQPGLETQYF.

The V and J genes are TRBV7-2 and TRBJ2-7, with D possibly TRBD2 on 6 matching bases. Trimming left V 5 bases short and J 4 bases short, with 21 bases between. The CDR3 is made up of 16 amino acids. Germline V gene data show CDR1 as SGHTA and CDR2 as FQGNSA. The CDR3 here is CASSTFGSAVVYEQYF. The CDR3 nucleotides read TGTGCCAGCAGCACCTTCGGGAGCGCTGTCGTTTACGAGCAGTACTTC.

The chain couples TRBV7-9 to TRBJ1-1; 7 bases align to TRBD1. Germline CDR1 is SEHNR and CDR2 is FQNEAQ (reference sequence). The trim removed 3 bases at V and 4 bases at J, leaving 5 bases unmatched. CDR3 length equals 14 residues. The CDR3 here is CASSLRQGATEAFF. The CDR3 DNA reads TGTGCCAGCAGCTTGCGACAGGGAGCCACTGAAGCTTTCTTT.

This chain connects TRBV10-3 to TRBJ2-1, with TRBD1 identical over 10 bases. Germline CDR1 ENHRY, CDR2 SYGVKD. The CDR3 length is 14 residues. After removal of 2 bases from V and 5 bases from J, the junction contained 0 bases not matched to a gene. The DNA for the CDR3 is TGTGCCATCAGTGAGGGGACAGGGGACAATGAGCAGTTCTTC. Translation gives CAISEGTGDNEQFF.

This clone was seen a single time. The chain combines TRBV19 with TRBJ2-2; D perhaps matches TRBD2 (6 bases). The ends were cut back, 1 base at V and 4 bases at J, with 7 bases in the middle. The CDR3 has 14 amino acids. Germline loops: CDR1 LNHDA, CDR2 SQIVND (reference sequence). The CDR3 is CASSIVGGTGELFF. Here the CDR3 DNA reads TGTGCCAGTAGTATAGTGGGGGGCACCGGGGAGCTGTTTTTT.

The J gene is TRBJ1-1, the V gene TRBV25-1; D perhaps matches TRBD1 (5 bases). Germline CDR1 reads MGHDK; CDR2 reads SYGVNS. This CDR3 is 11 amino acids long. V shed 8 bases and J shed 5 bases, with 9 bases lying between them. DNA of the CDR3: TGTGCCAGCGGCGGGGGAACTGAAGCTTTCTTT. Amino acids: CASGGGTEAFF.

V usage is TRBV6-5 and J usage is TRBJ1-3; D uncertain. From germline, CDR1 is MNHEY and CDR2 SVGAGI. CDR3 length: 14 residues. V was clipped by 4 bases and J by 2 bases, with 9 bases between them. The CDR3 here is CASSFGGTGNTIYF. The CDR3 nucleotides are TGTGCCAGCAGTTTCGGCGGAACTGGAAACACCATATATTTT.

This clone was seen more than once but under ten times. The chain couples TRBV2 to TRBJ2-2, with D possibly being TRBD1 (6 bases). The CDR3 has 14 amino acids. V was pared by 8 bases and J by 3 bases, with 13 bases between. Germline CDR1 reads SNHLY; CDR2 reads FYNNEI. The chain's CDR3 is CASSEQGYTGELFF. DNA for the CDR3: TGTGCCAGCTCGGAACAGGGATACACCGGGGAGCTGTTTTTT.

The rearrangement uses TRBV4-3 and TRBJ2-1; 8 nucleotides agree with TRBD1. After removal of 4 bases from V and 8 bases from J, the junction contained 13 bases not matched to a gene. In germline, CDR1 is LGHNA, CDR2 YSLEER. The CDR3 sequence is 16 residues long. CDR3 nucleotides: TGCGCCAGCAGCCGACAGACAGGGGTTAGAAGCGATGAGCAGTTCTTC. This encodes CASSRQTGVRSDEQFF.

The chain combines TRBV7-8 with TRBJ2-3, with a weak D call TRBD1 (7 bases). The CDR3 covers 14 residues. Trimming left V 4 bases short and J 6 bases short, with 14 bases between. The germline V gene encodes CDR1 SGHVS and CDR2 FQNEAQ. The CDR3 spells CASSSYPGGDTQYF. CDR3 coding DNA: TGTGCCAGCAGCTCCTACCCAGGGGGGGATACGCAGTATTTT. Using reference TRBV7-8 and TRBJ2-3 for the parts outside the CDR3, the full variable domain is GAGVSQSPRYKVAKRGQDVALRCDPISGHVSLFWYQQALGQGPEFLTYFQNEAQLDKSGLPSDRFFAERPEGSVSTLKIQRTQQEDSAVYLCASSSYPGGDTQYFGPGTRLTVL.

The V gene is TRBV6-5, the J gene TRBJ1-2; 9 bases are shared with TRBD1. Per the germline V gene, CDR1 is MNHEY and CDR2 is SVGAGI. V lost 5 bases, J lost 6 bases, and 7 bases stayed unmatched. The CDR3 has 14 residues. The chain's CDR3 is CASSPHRGQDGYTF. The CDR3 DNA reads TGTGCCAGCAGTCCACACAGGGGGCAAGATGGCTACACCTTC.

This clone has a single count. The CDR3 is CASSLGWGRSYNEQFF. For the CDR3, the DNA is TGTGCCAGCAGCTTAGGCTGGGGGAGGTCCTACAATGAGCAGTTCTTC. V usage is TRBV13 and J usage is TRBJ2-1; D may be TRBD2 (6 bases). V lost 0 bases and J lost 1, with 10 bases in between. The CDR3 sequence is 16 residues long. CDR1 PRHDT and CDR2 FYEKMQ come from the germline V gene (reference sequence).

The rearrangement uses TRBV4-1 and TRBJ1-5; D gene ambiguous. The CDR3 spans 16 residues. V shed 1 base and J shed 2 bases, with 12 bases lying between them. Germline V gives CDR1 MGHRA, CDR2 YSYEKL. CDR3 amino acids: CASSQVRGIGNQPQHF. The CDR3 DNA reads TGCGCCAGCAGCCAAGTCCGGGGTATAGGCAATCAGCCCCAGCATTTT.

This rearrangement joins TRBV15 to TRBJ1-2, with unresolved D. This CDR3 has 14 amino acids. Germline-derived CDR1 and CDR2 are LNHNV and YYDKDF (reference sequence). Trimming left V 3 bases short and J 0 bases short, with 8 bases between. DNA for the CDR3: TGTGCCACCAGCAGCCCCACGGCTAACTATGGCTACACCTTC. Its translation is CATSSPTANYGYTF.

The genes are TRBV6-9 and TRBJ1-1, with a possible D match to TRBD1 (6 bases). The V gene lost 10 bases and the J gene lost 4 bases, with 16 bases spanning the gap. The length of the CDR3 is 13 residues. Germline values: CDR1 MNHGY, CDR2 SVAAGI. The CDR3 loop reads CATTVGAGTEAFF. CDR3 sequence (DNA): TGTGCCACCACGGTGGGGGCGGGCACTGAAGCTTTCTTT.

The rearrangement links TRBV6-6 to TRBJ1-2; possibly TRBD1 for D (6 bases). The CDR3 totals 15 residues. The V gene lost 2 bases and the J gene lost 4 bases, with 14 bases spanning the gap. Germline assignment: CDR1 MNHNY and CDR2 SVGAGI (reference sequence). This chain's CDR3 is CASSYPDRQFYGYTF. The DNA for the CDR3 is TGTGCCAGCAGTTACCCTGACAGGCAATTCTATGGCTACACCTTC.

CDR3: CASSLGRSNQPQHF. The CDR3 DNA reads as TGTGCCAGCAGCTTAGGCAGAAGCAATCAGCCCCAGCATTTT. The chain recombines TRBV11-2 with TRBJ1-5; the D is unclear. This CDR3 has 14 residues. Germline V CDR1 and CDR2: SGHAT, FQNNGV. The V and J ends lost 1 base and 1 base respectively, with 5 bases between them. Full variable domain (rest looked up from reference TRBV11-2 and TRBJ1-5): EAGVAQSPRYKIIEKRQSVAFWCNPISGHATLYWYQQILGQGPKLLIQFQNNGVVDDSQLPKDRFSAERLKGVDSTLKIQPAKLEDSAVYLCASSLGRSNQPQHFGDGTRLSIL.